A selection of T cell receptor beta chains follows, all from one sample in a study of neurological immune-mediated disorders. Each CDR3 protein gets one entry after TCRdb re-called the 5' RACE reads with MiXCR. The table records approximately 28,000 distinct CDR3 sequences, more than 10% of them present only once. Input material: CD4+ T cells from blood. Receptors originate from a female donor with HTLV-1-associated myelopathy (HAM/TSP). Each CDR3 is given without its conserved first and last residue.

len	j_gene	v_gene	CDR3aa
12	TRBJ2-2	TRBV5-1	ASSLGLNTGELF
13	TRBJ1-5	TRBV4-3	ASSQARSDHQPQH
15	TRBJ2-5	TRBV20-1	SARDTGTGSLGETQY
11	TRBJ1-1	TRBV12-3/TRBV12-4	ASSSAWGTEAF
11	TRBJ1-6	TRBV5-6	ASSFGDNSPLH
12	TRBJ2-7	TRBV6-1	ASKGQKGTYEQY
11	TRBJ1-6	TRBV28	ASNPTGVSPLH
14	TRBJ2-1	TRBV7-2	ASSRVGTRSYNEQF
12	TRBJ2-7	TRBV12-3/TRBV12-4	ASSWGLAGEEQY
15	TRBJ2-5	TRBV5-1	ASSSGWLARQQETQY
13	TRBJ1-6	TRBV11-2	ASSEGNSYNSPLH
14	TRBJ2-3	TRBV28	ATQRESWPSTDTQY
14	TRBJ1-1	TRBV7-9	ASSSSPFGRDTEAF
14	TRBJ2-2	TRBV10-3	AISESRAKNTGELF
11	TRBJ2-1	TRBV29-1	SVTWSSNKMRF